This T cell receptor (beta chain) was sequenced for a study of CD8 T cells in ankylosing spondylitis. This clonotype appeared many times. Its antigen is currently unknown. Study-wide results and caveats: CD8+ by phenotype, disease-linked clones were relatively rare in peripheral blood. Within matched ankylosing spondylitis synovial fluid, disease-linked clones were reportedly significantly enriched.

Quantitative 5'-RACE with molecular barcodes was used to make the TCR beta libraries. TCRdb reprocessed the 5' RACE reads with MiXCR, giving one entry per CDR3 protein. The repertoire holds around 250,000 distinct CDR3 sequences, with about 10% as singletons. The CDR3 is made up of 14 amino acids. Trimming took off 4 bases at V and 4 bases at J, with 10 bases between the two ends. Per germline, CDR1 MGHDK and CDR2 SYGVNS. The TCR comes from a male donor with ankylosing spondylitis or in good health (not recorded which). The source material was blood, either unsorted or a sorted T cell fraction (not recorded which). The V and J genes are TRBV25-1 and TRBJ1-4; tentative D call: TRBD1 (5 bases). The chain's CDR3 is CASSGQNYNEKLFF. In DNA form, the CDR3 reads TGTGCCAGCAGTGGACAGAACTATAATGAAAAACTGTTTTTT.